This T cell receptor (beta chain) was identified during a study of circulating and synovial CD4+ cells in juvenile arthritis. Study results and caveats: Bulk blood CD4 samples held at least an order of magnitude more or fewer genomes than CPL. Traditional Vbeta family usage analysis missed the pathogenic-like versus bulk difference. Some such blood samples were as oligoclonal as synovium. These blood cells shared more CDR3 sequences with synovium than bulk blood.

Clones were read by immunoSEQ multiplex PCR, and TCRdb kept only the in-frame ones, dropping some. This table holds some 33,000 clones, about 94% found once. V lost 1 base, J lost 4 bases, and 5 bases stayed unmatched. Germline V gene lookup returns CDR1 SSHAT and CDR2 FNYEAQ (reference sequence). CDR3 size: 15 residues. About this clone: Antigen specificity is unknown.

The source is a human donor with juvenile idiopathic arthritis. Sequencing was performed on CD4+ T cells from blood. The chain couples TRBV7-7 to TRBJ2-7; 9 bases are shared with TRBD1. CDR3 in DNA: TGTGCCAGCAGCTTAGACCGGGACAGGGTGTACGAGCAGTACTTC. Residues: CASSLDRDRVYEQYF.